The 20 T cell receptor beta chains reported below all come from one sample, sequenced in a study of human T cells and chemical hapten exposure. TCRdb independently ran MiXCR on the RACE reads; one entry per CDR3 protein. The table records 30,000 or so distinct CDR3 sequences, 5.8% of them present only once. As to time point: patch test 3, about 24 weeks after DPC sensitization. The treatment is: therapeutic diphenylcyclopropenone sensitization with weekly scalp DPC. This specimen was whole blood, taken in connection with sensitization to the hapten diphenylcyclopropenone (DPC). All receptors derive from a man aged 25-40 years with alopecia areata. Some clones in this sample may be carry-over from other donors' samples.

This clonotype showed up many times. One junction end does not reproduce the germline sequence, and a read error may be involved. This sequence joins TRBV7-7 and TRBJ2-1; D may be TRBD2 (6 bases). CDR1 is SSHAT, CDR2 FNYEAQ, per germline (reference sequence). The CDR3 has 15 amino acids. The CDR3 nucleotides read TGTGCTAGCAGCTTTGCCCTGGGGGGTTGGGATGAGCAGTTCTTC. This translates into CASSFALGGWDEQFF. Variable domain in full (rest from reference TRBV7-7 and TRBJ2-1): GAGVSQSPRYKVTKRGQDVTLRCDPISSHATLYWYQQALGQGPEFLTYFNYEAQPDKSGLPSDRFSAERPEGSISTLTIQRTEQRDSAMYRCASSFALGGWDEQFFGPGTRLTVL.

This clonotype was observed at least ten times. The chain couples TRBV4-2 to TRBJ1-2; 7 bases align to TRBD1. The CDR3 extends over 16 amino acids. The V and J ends lost 0 bases and 8 bases, in that order; junction bases with no gene match: 12. Germline CDR1 is LGHNA and CDR2 is YNFKEQ. CDR3 sequence: CASSQDFPGTAGGYTF. As DNA, the CDR3 is TGTGCCAGCAGCCAAGATTTCCCCGGGACAGCCGGCGGCTACACCTTC.

This clonotype was found many times. This chain uses TRBV12-3 or TRBV12-4 with TRBJ1-2, with TRBD1 as a possible D gene (5 bases). V lost 3 bases, J lost 0 bases, and 8 bases lay in between. The length of the CDR3 is 14 residues. The CDR3 region is CASSLAGTNYGYTF. The CDR3 coding sequence is TGTGCCAGCAGTTTGGCAGGGACTAACTATGGCTACACCTTC.

This clonotype was counted ten times or more. The rearrangement uses TRBV4-3 and TRBJ2-2; TRBD1 agrees at 9 bases. V lost 2 bases and J lost 1; bases outside the gene matches: 17. The germline V gene encodes CDR1 LGHNA and CDR2 YSLEER. The CDR3 has 21 amino acids. CDR3 bases: TGCGCCAGCAGCCAACCCATCGGGACAGGGAAGATAGTGGGGAACACCGGGGAGCTGTTTTTT. Translating gives CASSQPIGTGKIVGNTGELFF.

This clonotype was seen repeatedly, ten times or more. V and J are TRBV5-1 and TRBJ2-5, with TRBD2 identical over 11 bases. Germline V lookup: CDR1 SGHRS, CDR2 YFSETQ. This CDR3 has 18 amino acids. V gave up 3 bases and J gave up 0 bases; unmatched junction bases: 10. The CDR3 coding sequence is TGCGCCAGCAGCTCGGGTGTGGCTAGCGGGGGGCACCAAGAGACCCAGTACTTC. Residues: CASSSGVASGGHQETQYF.

This clonotype was seen ten or more times. The chain recombines TRBV30 with TRBJ2-5; D remains ambiguous. The length of the CDR3 is 13 residues. Trimming stripped 2 bases from V and 5 bases from J, with 12 bases between. The V gene's germline CDR1 is GTSNPN and CDR2 SVGIG (reference sequence). DNA of the CDR3: TGTGCCTGGAGTAATGCCCCCGGCGAGACCCAGTACTTC. It translates to CAWSNAPGETQYF.

Only a few counts were recorded for this clonotype. V gene TRBV6-1 combines with J gene TRBJ2-2; D unresolved. This CDR3 contains 16 residues. Trimming pared 7 bases from V and 0 bases from J, leaving 15 bases between. Per germline, CDR1 MNHNS and CDR2 SASEGT. The CDR3 nucleotides read TGTGCCAGCATTAGGTCGAACCTTGCGAACACCGGGGAGCTGTTTTTT. Its protein product is CASIRSNLANTGELFF.

This clonotype was counted at least ten times. The chain combines TRBV29-1 with TRBJ2-2; no reliable D call. This CDR3 is 15 amino acids long. CDR1 SQVTM and CDR2 ANQGSEA come from the germline V gene. V was clipped by 0 bases and J by 0 bases, with 8 bases between them. DNA for the CDR3: TGCAGCGTTGAAGATGCCAGCTCGAACACCGGGGAGCTGTTTTTT. It yields the protein CSVEDASSNTGELFF.

This clonotype has just a few counts. J is TRBJ2-5 and V is TRBV29-1, with D possibly matching TRBD1 (6 bases). The CDR3 is made up of 13 amino acids. V was cut by 3 bases and J by 4 bases, with 12 bases left in between. Germline CDR1 reads SQVTM; CDR2 reads ANQGSEA. CDR3 residues: CSVDSGQLETQYF. CDR3 DNA sequence: TGCAGCGTTGACTCAGGACAGCTAGAGACCCAGTACTTC.

Comment on this clonotype: A much larger clone sits a single nucleotide away, making a read error possible. The chain carries TRBV10-3 and TRBJ1-1; D gene uncertain. Germline CDR1 is ENHRY and CDR2 is SYGVKD. This CDR3 is 13 amino acids long. The ends were cut back, 3 bases at V and 0 bases at J, with 5 bases in the middle. The CDR3 DNA is TGTGCCATCAGTGACACAGTGAACACTGAAGCTTTCTTT. It yields the protein CAISDTVNTEAFF.

This clonotype appeared many times. This chain connects TRBV6-5 to TRBJ2-1; D perhaps matches TRBD2 (6 bases). Germline V lookup: CDR1 MNHEY, CDR2 SVGAGI. The CDR3 is 18 residues long. The ends were cut back, 0 bases at V and 0 bases at J, with 15 bases in the middle. DNA of the CDR3: TGTGCCAGCAGTTACTCGTTGATCGGGAGTAGCTCCTACAATGAGCAGTTCTTC. This encodes CASSYSLIGSSSYNEQFF.

This clonotype appeared many times. V gene TRBV9 combines with J gene TRBJ2-1; D is ambiguous. The germline V gene has CDR1 SGDLS and CDR2 YYNGEE. The CDR3 length is 14 residues. V was pared by 4 bases and J by 5 bases, with 13 bases between. CDR3 DNA sequence: TGTGCCAGCAGCCCTACCGGCAGAAACAATGAGCAGTTCTTC. The encoded protein is CASSPTGRNNEQFF.

This clonotype appeared many times. V is TRBV7-9 and J is TRBJ2-3; D possibly uses TRBD1 or TRBD2 (5 bases each). Germline lookup yields CDR1 SEHNR and CDR2 FQNEAQ (reference sequence). The V and J ends lost 2 bases and 4 bases respectively, with 16 bases between them. The CDR3 has 16 residues. In DNA, the CDR3 is TGTGCCAGCAGCTTAAGGGCCGGGACCATCCCAGATACGCAGTATTTT. It codes for CASSLRAGTIPDTQYF.

The V gene is TRBV7-2, the J gene TRBJ2-7; a weak D match, TRBD2 (6 bases). The CDR3 has 14 residues. With 4 bases removed from V and 2 bases from J, the gap between germline ends came to 12 bases. Germline V gives CDR1 SGHTA, CDR2 FQGNSA. DNA of the CDR3: TGTGCCAGCAGCTATGCCGGGAGCCCCTACGAGCAGTACTTC. Protein sequence: CASSYAGSPYEQYF.

This clonotype was seen repeatedly, ten times or more. The chain couples TRBV7-9 to TRBJ1-1; D call uncertain. CDR3 length: 14 residues. The germline V and J ends were trimmed by 0 bases and 10 bases, with 15 bases remaining between them. Looked up from germline, CDR1 is SEHNR and CDR2 is FQNEAQ (reference sequence). CDR3 nucleotides: TGTGCCAGCAGCTTAGCGTTTACTGGGCTTGGAGCTTTCTTT. It translates to CASSLAFTGLGAFF.

In this sample, this clonotype turned up many times. The chain joins TRBV3-1 to TRBJ1-1, with D unclear. The CDR3 spans 12 residues. The germline V gene has CDR1 LGHDT and CDR2 YNNKEL (reference sequence). Trimming pared 5 bases from V and 6 bases from J, leaving 10 bases between. The CDR3 nucleotides read TGTGCCAGCAGCTTGGTAGAGGCTGAAGCTTTCTTT. It encodes CASSLVEAEAFF.

This clonotype appeared many times. The J gene is TRBJ2-2, the V gene TRBV6-1; 8 positions agree with TRBD2. V shed 8 bases and J 3 bases; nucleotides not matched to a gene: 8. This CDR3 has 15 amino acids. Per germline, CDR1 MNHNS and CDR2 SASEGT. CDR3 protein: CASLGAGVHTGELFF. In nucleotides, the CDR3 is TGTGCCAGCCTGGGAGCGGGAGTTCACACCGGGGAGCTGTTTTTT.

This clonotype was detected many times. The rearrangement links TRBV29-1 to TRBJ1-1, with no clear D. Germline assignment: CDR1 SQVTM and CDR2 ANQGSEA. CDR3 size: 11 residues. V gave up 7 bases and J gave up 7 bases, with 13 bases separating them. CDR3 bases: TGCAGCGCCCTTCGAAGGCTTGAAGCTTTCTTT. It yields the protein CSALRRLEAFF.

This clonotype was found many times. This chain connects TRBV7-2 to TRBJ2-7, with TRBD2 as a possible D gene (5 bases). V was trimmed by 0 bases and J by 2 bases, leaving 11 bases between them. The germline CDR1 and CDR2 sequences are SGHTA and FQGNSA. The CDR3 extends over 15 amino acids. The CDR3 here is CASSLAVRETYEQYF. CDR3 nucleotides: TGTGCCAGCAGCTTAGCGGTACGGGAAACCTACGAGCAGTACTTC.

Many counts were recorded for this clonotype. The V and J genes are TRBV18 and TRBJ1-1; 10 bases map to TRBD1. J lost 7 bases, V lost 3 bases, and 8 bases had no gene match. Germline loops: CDR1 KGHSH, CDR2 LQKENI. CDR3 size: 15 residues. CDR3 in amino acids: CASSPLDRGPNEAFF. Here the CDR3 DNA reads TGTGCCAGCTCACCTCTCGACAGGGGGCCAAATGAAGCTTTCTTT.